These 2 T cell receptor beta chains share one sample of origin, sequenced in a study of cytomegalovirus exposure and HLA in healthy donors. The PCR employed 60 Vbeta primers together with 13 Jbeta primers. Produced via immunoSEQ multiplex PCR; TCRdb's table is partial and in-frame only. This sample's clone table lists just over 60,000 clones. Sequenced sample: PBMCs. The origin of the receptors is a man in his thirties or forties in good health and CMV-seropositive.

This chain joins TRBV19 and TRBJ2-7; D possibly corresponds to TRBD2 (7 bases). The germline V and J ends were trimmed by 0 bases and 3 bases, with 12 bases remaining between them. Germline V gives CDR1 LNHDA, CDR2 SQIVND (reference sequence). The CDR3 extends over 15 amino acids. CDR3 amino acids: CASSIDSRGRYEQYF. The DNA of the CDR3 is TGTGCCAGTAGTATAGATTCGCGGGGGCGCTACGAGCAGTACTTC. The full variable domain, in which reference TRBV19 and TRBJ2-7 provide the parts outside the CDR3, is DGGITQSPKYLFRKEGQNVTLSCEQNLNHDAMYWYRQDPGQGLRLIYYSQIVNDFQKGDIAEGYSVSREKKESFPLTVTSAQKNPTAFYLCASSIDSRGRYEQYFGPGTRLTVT.

This chain joins TRBV29-1 and TRBJ2-5; D call uncertain. The CDR3 loop spans 12 amino acids. Germline V gene lookup returns CDR1 SQVTM and CDR2 ANQGSEA. V was clipped by 6 bases and J by 1 base, with 9 bases between them. CDR3 DNA sequence: TGCAGCGTGGCCCAGGCCCAAGAGACCCAGTACTTC. Amino acids: CSVAQAQETQYF.